This T cell receptor (beta chain) was profiled in a study of control samples from healthy donors and cancer patients. There are 17 residues in the CDR3. Germline V CDR1 and CDR2: KGHSH, LQKENI. V dropped 1 base and J dropped 0 bases, with 12 bases sitting between them. Profiling relied on immunoSEQ multiplex PCR, and the TCRdb table lists in-frame clones only, not all of them. The sample has over 200,000 clones, almost 85% seen once. This TCR came from a woman aged 60 to 75 with lung cancer. The rearrangement uses TRBV18 and TRBJ1-4; D is unclear. Sequenced sample: PBMCs. CDR3 amino acids: CASSPRWQDATNEKLFF. The DNA of the CDR3 is TGTGCCAGCTCACCACGGTGGCAGGATGCAACTAATGAAAAACTGTTTTTT.